This TCR beta chain was identified during a study of T cell changes during pregnancy in multiple sclerosis. CDR3 length: 16 amino acids. Germline CDR1 and CDR2: MNHEY and SMNVEV (reference sequence). Trimming took off 0 bases at V and 3 bases at J, with 12 bases between the two ends. The method was immunoSEQ multiplex PCR; TCRdb's version includes in-frame clones alone and lacks a portion of them. The table lists some 85,000 clones, around 94% of them singletons. This receptor was taken from a female donor with multiple sclerosis, enrolled in a pregnancy study. Sequenced material: peripheral blood, taken in the third trimester of pregnancy. The chain links TRBV27 to TRBJ1-5, with a possible D match to TRBD1 (5 bases). DNA of the CDR3: TGTGCCAGCAGTTTATCCCCAGGGCCCTCCAATCAGCCCCAGCATTTT. It encodes CASSLSPGPSNQPQHF.